This TCR beta chain was profiled in a study of immune heterogeneity within non-small cell lung tumors. For each sample, template was around 600 ng of bulk tumor genomic DNA. Several spatially distant biopsies were obtained per primary tumor intraoperatively. Those enrolled were patients newly diagnosed with untreated non-small cell lung cancer and undergoing curative surgery. As to this clonotype: The antigen is undetermined.

CDR3 length: 14 residues. Germline assignment: CDR1 SGHRS and CDR2 YFSETQ. The V end was cut by 7 bases, the J end by 5 bases, with 18 bases between. Study-level points and caveats: Within each patient, tumor sites shared identical dominant CDR3 beta clonotypes and also held site-unique high-frequency clones.

Multiplex PCR amplified TCR beta CDR3 with 32 V and 13 J primers. TCRdb reprocessed the multiplex PCR reads via MiXCR and lists one record per CDR3 protein. In the table there are fewer than 6,000 distinct CDR3 sequences, approximately 33% of which are singletons. The gene calls are TRBV5-1 and TRBJ2-5, with a tentative D call TRBD1 (7 bases). The sequence was collected from a woman in her forties or fifties with non-small cell lung cancer. The sample was lung tumor tissue. The CDR3 sequence is CASGSGGSWETQYF. The CDR3 nucleotides are TGCGCCAGCGGTTCAGGGGGGTCGTGGGAGACCCAGTACTTC. Supplemented by reference TRBV5-1 and TRBJ2-5, the full variable domain reads KAGVTQTPRYLIKTRGQQVTLSCSPISGHRSVSWYQQTPGQGLQFLFEYFSETQRNKGNFPGRFSGRQFSNSRSEMNVSTLELGDSALYLCASGSGGSWETQYFGPGTRLLVL.